This T cell receptor beta chain was obtained from a study of regulatory T cells in long-lasting Graves disease. This clonotype was counted ten times or more. Through Arm-PCR of CDR3 regions and iRepertoire HTBI primers, TCR beta libraries were built. TCRdb re-derived calls from the multiplex PCR reads in MiXCR, one entry per CDR3 protein. The sample records about 400,000 distinct CDR3 sequences, under 20% being singletons. V was cut by 2 bases and J by 6 bases, with 10 bases left in between. Germline V lookup: CDR1 LGHNT, CDR2 FRNRAP. This CDR3 is built from 14 residues. Described time point: newly diagnosed GD, antithyroid drugs for less than 3 months. TCR sequences were obtained from RNA taken from PBMCs. The same sample was also studied in work on T cells in Graves' hyperthyroidism and ophthalmopathy.

Sample: peripheral blood mononuclear cells (PBMCs), taken at new diagnosis, from a patient treated with antithyroid drugs. The receptor was derived from a woman aged 18-29 years with Graves disease. V and J are TRBV12-5 and TRBJ2-2; D unresolved. CDR3 sequence: CASGLPGPPGELFF. The CDR3 DNA sequence: TGTGCTAGTGGTTTGCCCGGACCACCCGGGGAGCTGTTTTTT.